The 26 T cell receptor beta chains below all came from one sample that was sequenced in a study of T-cell memory formation after mild COVID-19. One entry per CDR3 protein, called by TCRdb with MiXCR from the 5' RACE reads. The repertoire consists of about 320,000 distinct CDR3 sequences, with 14% occurring once and the leading ten covering 20% to 25%. The material sequenced was PBMCs or a T cell subset sorted from them (not recorded which). These receptors came from a man aged 18 to 30 who had mild COVID-19 (a few samples of this study predate the infection). Cell type and time point are not known.

The table lists this clonotype with a few counts. The V gene is TRBV5-8, the J gene TRBJ2-6; the match to TRBD1 covers 10 bases. The CDR3 contains 17 residues. With 1 base clipped from V and 4 bases from J, the junction kept 5 bases outside the gene matches. Germline V lookup: CDR1 SGHTS, CDR2 YDEGEE. The CDR3 protein is CASSLRQGAPGANVLTF. Written as DNA, the CDR3 is TGTGCCAGCAGCTTGCGACAGGGGGCTCCCGGGGCCAACGTCCTGACTTTC.

The chain links TRBV19 to TRBJ2-1; 10 bases fit TRBD1. Germline lookup yields CDR1 LNHDA and CDR2 SQIVND (reference sequence). This CDR3 region has 14 residues. Trimming took 11 bases from V and 4 from J; bases not matched to a gene: 8. CDR3 nucleotide sequence: TGTGCCCAGGGGAGGACAGGGGGATACAATGAGCAGTTCTTC. This translates into CAQGRTGGYNEQFF.

This clonotype was detected only a few times. The CDR3 spells CASSYRGGFTGELFF. CDR3 nucleotide sequence: TGTGCCAGCAGTTATCGCGGGGGGTTCACCGGGGAGCTGTTTTTT. The V call is TRBV6-6, the J call TRBJ2-2, with TRBD2 matching 8 bases. The ends lost 3 bases at V and 4 bases at J; junction bases unmatched: 4. Looked up from germline, CDR1 is MNHNY and CDR2 is SVGAGI (reference sequence). The CDR3 has 15 amino acids.

This clonotype was counted between two and nine times. The rearrangement uses TRBV5-1 and TRBJ1-1; possibly TRBD1 for D (5 bases). CDR3 size: 14 residues. V lost 0 bases to trimming and J lost 6 bases, with 12 bases between them. From germline, CDR1 is SGHRS and CDR2 YFSETQ. This CDR3 is CASSLVGTSAEAFF. CDR3 nucleotide sequence: TGCGCCAGCAGCTTGGTAGGGACGTCCGCTGAAGCTTTCTTT.

This clonotype was counted ten times or more. The chain couples TRBV6-5 to TRBJ2-3; D might be TRBD2 (6 bases). The CDR3 has 14 residues. Germline CDR1 is MNHEY and CDR2 is SVGAGI. V was shortened by 5 bases and J by 2 bases, with 11 bases between the two germline ends. CDR3 sequence: CASSAGTLTDTQYF. The DNA for the CDR3 is TGTGCCAGCAGTGCCGGGACTCTCACAGATACGCAGTATTTT.

The V gene is TRBV6-6, the J gene TRBJ1-2, with D tentatively TRBD1 (6 bases). With 5 bases removed from V and 4 bases from J, the gap between germline ends came to 11 bases. The CDR3 runs to 13 residues. Germline V gene sequence: CDR1 MNHNY, CDR2 SVGAGI (reference sequence). DNA for the CDR3: TGTGCCAGCAGTACACAGGGCGCCTATGGCTACACCTTC. This translates into CASSTQGAYGYTF.

The chain recombines TRBV12-3 or TRBV12-4 with TRBJ2-4, with 12 positions matching TRBD2. CDR3 length equals 14 residues. Germline trimming cut 10 bases from V and 2 bases from J; bases unmatched to any gene: 3. The DNA of the CDR3 is TGTGCCATAGGGACTAGCGGGTCCAAAAACATTCAGTACTTC. Its protein is CAIGTSGSKNIQYF.

V and J are TRBV18 and TRBJ2-5; 10 bases are a match to TRBD1. This CDR3 is 16 amino acids long. Per germline, CDR1 KGHSH and CDR2 LQKENI. V shed 3 bases, J shed 4 bases, and the junction held 8 bases outside the gene matches. In DNA, the CDR3 is TGTGCCAGCTCACCTATGGGCCGGACAGGGGGAGAGACCCAGTACTTC. Its protein is CASSPMGRTGGETQYF.

This clonotype was counted between two and nine times. This rearrangement joins TRBV4-1 to TRBJ2-7, with 7 bases lining up with TRBD2. The germline V gene has CDR1 MGHRA and CDR2 YSYEKL. The ends lost 4 bases at V and 6 bases at J; junction bases unmatched: 9. The CDR3 runs to 14 residues. In nucleotides, the CDR3 is TGCGCCAGCAGCCGGGGGAGGGATTCGGGCGAGCAGTACGTC. Its protein product is CASSRGRDSGEQYV.

The chain has TRBV6-5 and TRBJ1-5; unclear D gene. With 1 base removed from V and 5 bases from J, the gap between germline ends came to 6 bases. The CDR3 extends over 13 amino acids. Germline CDR1 and CDR2: MNHEY and SVGAGI. In nucleotides, the CDR3 is TGTGCCAGCAGTTACTGGGTGGATCAGCCCCAGCATTTT. This codes for CASSYWVDQPQHF.

This rearrangement joins TRBV5-1 to TRBJ2-2; D remains ambiguous. CDR3 size: 15 residues. Germline V gene data show CDR1 as SGHRS and CDR2 as YFSETQ. V lost 5 bases to trimming and J lost 2 bases, with 13 bases between them. CDR3: CASRLLSGNTGELFF. The CDR3 bases are TGCGCCAGCAGGCTTCTGTCAGGAAACACCGGGGAGCTGTTTTTT.

The V and J genes are TRBV29-1 and TRBJ1-2, with unresolved D. The CDR3 is 10 residues long. Trimming removed 4 bases from V and 8 bases from J, with 8 bases in between. Germline V CDR1 and CDR2: SQVTM, ANQGSEA. The CDR3 DNA reads as TGCAGCGTTGGTCCTGAGGGCTACACCTTC. Protein product: CSVGPEGYTF.

This clonotype has more than one count but fewer than ten. V and J are TRBV7-2 and TRBJ1-3; D is unresolved. The germline V gene encodes CDR1 SGHTA and CDR2 FQGNSA. The CDR3 is 16 residues long. V was clipped by 1 base and J by 4 bases, with 14 bases between them. This CDR3 is CASSLVSAGEGNTIYF. As DNA, the CDR3 is TGTGCCAGCAGCTTAGTCTCAGCCGGGGAAGGAAACACCATATATTTT.

This chain uses TRBV11-2 with TRBJ2-1; 15 bases match TRBD2. Germline loops: CDR1 SGHAT, CDR2 FQNNGV. CDR3 length: 21 residues. Losses at the gene ends were 1 base for V and 8 bases for J; bases not matched to a gene: 18. CDR3 nucleotides: TGTGCCAGCAGCTTAGGCCCGTATCTCCGGACTAGCGGGGGGGCTGAGGATGAGCAGTTCTTC. This gives the protein CASSLGPYLRTSGGAEDEQFF.

CDR3 bases: TGTGCCAGCAGCCTAAGGAACCGGGACAGCGATATGAACACTGAAGCTTTCTTT. This sequence encodes CASSLRNRDSDMNTEAFF. The chain combines TRBV7-8 with TRBJ1-1; 7 bases are a match to TRBD1. The V segment lost 5 bases and the J segment 0 bases; nucleotides outside the gene matches: 15. Germline-derived CDR1 and CDR2 are SGHVS and FQNEAQ. This CDR3 is 18 amino acids long.

The genes are TRBV15 and TRBJ1-3, with TRBD1 matching 7 bases. Germline assignment: CDR1 LNHNV and CDR2 YYDKDF (reference sequence). V lost 2 bases and J lost 4; bases outside the gene matches: 2. This CDR3 region has 14 residues. As DNA, the CDR3 is TGTGCCACCAGCAGAACAGGGGCCGGAAACACCATATATTTT. Translated, it gives CATSRTGAGNTIYF. Based on the CDR3 plus reference TRBV15 and TRBJ1-3, the full variable domain is DAMVIQNPRYQVTQFGKPVTLSCSQTLNHNVMYWYQQKSSQAPKLLFHYYDKDFNNEADTPDNFQSRRPNTSFCFLDIRSPGLGDTAMYLCATSRTGAGNTIYFGEGSWLTVV.

J is TRBJ2-7 and V is TRBV12-3 or TRBV12-4; D unresolved. The germline V and J ends were trimmed by 6 bases and 6 bases, with 12 bases remaining between them. The CDR3 covers 12 residues. The CDR3 DNA sequence: TGTGCCAGCAGCCAAGTAGTGGGCGAGCAGTACTTC. This encodes CASSQVVGEQYF.

The chain is built from TRBV6-5 and TRBJ1-6, with 9 nucleotides matching TRBD1. Germline-derived CDR1 and CDR2 are MNHEY and SVGAGI. The CDR3 totals 13 residues. With 4 bases clipped from V and 9 bases from J, the junction kept 1 base outside the gene matches. CDR3 DNA: TGTGCCAGCAGTTCACAGGGGGCTTCACCCCTCCACTTT. Translation: CASSSQGASPLHF.

The chain carries TRBV28 and TRBJ1-5; no clear D gene. V shed 1 base and J shed 2 bases, with 12 bases lying between them. The germline V gene has CDR1 MDHEN and CDR2 SYDVKM. This CDR3 is 16 amino acids long. As DNA, the CDR3 is TGTGCCAGCAGTTTATTTAGGCCAGAGGGCAATCAGCCCCAGCATTTT. Its translation is CASSLFRPEGNQPQHF.

CDR3 amino acids: CASSQGAGKEQYV. The CDR3 DNA sequence: TGCGCCAGCAGCCAAGGTGCAGGGAAAGAGCAGTACGTC. This chain joins TRBV4-1 and TRBJ2-7, with D possibly TRBD1 on 5 matching bases. With 1 base removed from V and 7 bases from J, the gap between germline ends came to 11 bases. Germline V lookup: CDR1 MGHRA, CDR2 YSYEKL. This CDR3 region has 13 residues.

This clonotype was seen a handful of times. The V call is TRBV5-1, the J call TRBJ1-2, with D perhaps TRBD1 (5 bases). Germline loops: CDR1 SGHRS, CDR2 YFSETQ. V lost 4 bases and J 4 bases, leaving 14 bases between the germline ends. The CDR3 runs to 14 residues. CDR3 bases: TGCGCCAGCAGCGGTGAGGGGTTTGGCTATGGCTACACCTTC. Its translation: CASSGEGFGYGYTF.

This clonotype has ten or more counts. The chain carries TRBV7-2 and TRBJ2-7; tentatively, D is TRBD1 or TRBD2 (5 bases each). V lost 5 bases, J lost 2 bases, and 13 bases lay in between. There are 14 residues in the CDR3. Per the germline V gene, CDR1 is SGHTA and CDR2 is FQGNSA. The CDR3 sequence: CASSALGVAYEQYV. As DNA, the CDR3 is TGTGCCAGCAGCGCATTGGGGGTAGCCTACGAGCAGTACGTC.

V usage is TRBV15 and J usage is TRBJ2-7; D possibly matches TRBD1 or TRBD2 (5 bases each). The CDR3 covers 14 residues. V shed 1 base and J shed 2 bases, with 9 bases lying between them. CDR1 is LNHNV, CDR2 YYDKDF, per germline (reference sequence). The DNA of the CDR3 is TGTGCCACCAGCAGAGTTGGGGGAGCCTACGAGCAGTACTTC. Protein: CATSRVGGAYEQYF.

In this sample, this clonotype turned up a few times. V gene TRBV7-2 combines with J gene TRBJ2-7; D not certain. Germline V lookup: CDR1 SGHTA, CDR2 FQGNSA. The CDR3 spans 13 residues. The germline V and J ends were trimmed by 5 bases and 6 bases, with 14 bases remaining between them. This CDR3 is CASSKVSPGEQYF. The CDR3 coding sequence is TGTGCCAGCAGCAAGGTCTCGCCCGGCGAGCAGTACTTC.

This clonotype was counted only a few times. The V gene is TRBV7-3, the J gene TRBJ2-5; 11 bases match TRBD1. There are 15 residues in the CDR3. The V gene end was trimmed by 5 bases and the J gene end by 4 bases; junction bases not matched to a gene: 6. Per the germline V gene, CDR1 is SGHTA and CDR2 is FQGTGA. In DNA form, the CDR3 reads TGTGCCAGCAGCCCCACCGGGACAGGGGGAGAGACCCAGTACTTC. Amino acid sequence: CASSPTGTGGETQYF.

V and J are TRBV5-4 and TRBJ2-7; D not certain. V was trimmed by 0 bases and J by 1 base, leaving 5 bases between them. Germline values: CDR1 SGHNT, CDR2 YYREEE (reference sequence). This CDR3 has 13 amino acids. The CDR3 here is CASSLDRSYEQYV. CDR3 DNA: TGTGCCAGCAGCTTGGATAGATCCTACGAGCAGTACGTC.